The 12 T cell receptor beta chains below all came from one sample that was sequenced in a study of CD8 T cells in ankylosing spondylitis. TCRdb redid the calling of the 5' RACE reads with MiXCR, one entry per CDR3 protein. This table has approximately 400,000 distinct CDR3 sequences, under 20% appearing once. Study-level results: Seemingly characteristic of ankylosing spondylitis blood was a TCR beta motif consisting of 7 or 8 highly homologous variants.

Their antigens are not known. The sample was blood, either unsorted or a sorted T cell fraction (not recorded which). These TCRs come from a male donor with ankylosing spondylitis.

The sample holds many counts of this clonotype. This chain connects TRBV5-1 to TRBJ2-1, with 10 positions matching TRBD2. Germline loops: CDR1 SGHRS, CDR2 YFSETQ. The CDR3 extends over 14 amino acids. J lost 9 bases, V lost 0 bases, and 3 bases had no gene match. The CDR3 sequence is CASSLGLAGLEQFF. The CDR3 DNA follows: TGCGCCAGCAGCTTGGGACTAGCGGGCCTTGAGCAGTTCTTC.

A few counts support this clonotype. This chain links TRBV29-1 with TRBJ2-7; tentative D call: TRBD1 (5 bases). Deletions cut 6 bases from V and 1 base from J, with 16 bases between. Germline values: CDR1 SQVTM, CDR2 ANQGSEA. This CDR3 has 14 amino acids. CDR3 sequence: CSVLNPRVSYEQYF. For the CDR3, the DNA is TGCAGCGTCCTCAATCCCAGGGTGTCCTACGAGCAGTACTTC.

This chain joins TRBV2 and TRBJ2-2; the D gene could be TRBD1 or TRBD2 (5 bases each). Looked up from germline, CDR1 is SNHLY and CDR2 is FYNNEI. The germline V and J ends were trimmed by 2 bases and 4 bases, with 14 bases remaining between them. The CDR3 sequence is 16 residues long. The CDR3 loop is CASSERGAASTGELFF. The CDR3 bases are TGTGCCAGCAGTGAACGAGGGGCCGCGAGCACCGGGGAGCTGTTTTTT.

This chain uses TRBV6-5 with TRBJ2-1, with D unclear. The germline V and J ends were trimmed by 2 bases and 5 bases, with 10 bases remaining between them. The CDR3 runs 14 residues. Germline V gene lookup returns CDR1 MNHEY and CDR2 SVGAGI. DNA of the CDR3: TGTGCCAGCAGTTACAAGGCAGCCAACAATGAGCAGTTCTTC. This encodes CASSYKAANNEQFF.

The chain carries TRBV7-9 and TRBJ2-1; D is uncertain. The CDR3 is made up of 12 amino acids. From germline, CDR1 is SEHNR and CDR2 FQNEAQ (reference sequence). V was clipped by 4 bases and J by 7 bases, with 8 bases between them. In DNA form, the CDR3 reads TGTGCCAGCAGCTCAGGACCAAATGAGCAGTTCTTC. Protein: CASSSGPNEQFF.

Only a few counts were recorded for this clonotype. CDR3 in DNA: TGCGCCAGCAGCTTGGCCCGAACAGGGGGCGGAGATGAAGCTTTCTTT. Its protein product is CASSLARTGGGDEAFF. This rearrangement joins TRBV5-1 to TRBJ1-1, with TRBD1 matching 9 bases. Trimming removed 0 bases from V and 7 bases from J; junction bases left unmatched: 10. This CDR3 is built from 16 residues. Germline V lookup: CDR1 SGHRS, CDR2 YFSETQ.

This clonotype appeared a few times. The V call is TRBV11-2, the J call TRBJ2-1; 8 bases match TRBD2. Germline CDR1 SGHAT, CDR2 FQNNGV. Germline trimming cut 6 bases from V and 10 bases from J; bases unmatched to any gene: 11. CDR3 length: 14 residues. CDR3 in DNA: TGTGCCAGCAGACAAGCCGCGGGAGGAGCCGAGCAGTTCTTC. It specifies CASRQAAGGAEQFF.

This clonotype was seen more than once but under ten times. The chain has TRBV5-1 and TRBJ2-5; D assignment may be TRBD1 or TRBD2 (5 bases each). Germline loops: CDR1 SGHRS, CDR2 YFSETQ. V was pared by 4 bases and J by 3 bases, with 13 bases between. The length of the CDR3 is 14 residues. Here the CDR3 DNA reads TGCGCCAGCAGCACCGGGACGTTGAAAGAGACCCAGTACTTC. Its protein is CASSTGTLKETQYF.

The rearrangement links TRBV28 to TRBJ1-2, with 7 bases aligning to TRBD1. The germline CDR1 and CDR2 sequences are MDHEN and SYDVKM. Trimming removed 4 bases from V and 7 bases from J; junction bases left unmatched: 6. The CDR3 has 13 amino acids. The CDR3 coding sequence is TGTGCCAGCAGTTCGCTACAGGGGAGTGGCTACACCTTC. This encodes CASSSLQGSGYTF.

This chain uses TRBV6-1 with TRBJ2-1; D uncertain. The CDR3 has 14 amino acids. V lost 8 bases to trimming and J lost 3 bases, with 14 bases between them. The germline CDR1 and CDR2 sequences are MNHNS and SASEGT. The CDR3 spells CASAPGASYNEQFF. CDR3 bases: TGTGCCAGCGCCCCAGGTGCTAGCTACAATGAGCAGTTCTTC.

V is TRBV20-1 and J is TRBJ1-5, with 10 bases identical to TRBD1. Germline values: CDR1 DFQATT, CDR2 SNEGSKA (reference sequence). J lost 7 bases, V lost 6 bases, and 3 bases had no gene match. The CDR3 is 12 amino acids. DNA of the CDR3: TGCAGTGCAAGACAGGGGGCACAGCCCCAGCATTTT. Its protein product is CSARQGAQPQHF.

The chain has TRBV11-1 and TRBJ1-1; TRBD1 agrees at 7 bases. Germline CDR1 SGHAT, CDR2 FQDESV (reference sequence). V was clipped by 6 bases and J by 0 bases; unmatched bases: 1. This CDR3 contains 13 residues. The CDR3 DNA reads TGTGCCAGCAGACAGGGGTTGAACACTGAAGCTTTCTTT. It translates to CASRQGLNTEAFF.